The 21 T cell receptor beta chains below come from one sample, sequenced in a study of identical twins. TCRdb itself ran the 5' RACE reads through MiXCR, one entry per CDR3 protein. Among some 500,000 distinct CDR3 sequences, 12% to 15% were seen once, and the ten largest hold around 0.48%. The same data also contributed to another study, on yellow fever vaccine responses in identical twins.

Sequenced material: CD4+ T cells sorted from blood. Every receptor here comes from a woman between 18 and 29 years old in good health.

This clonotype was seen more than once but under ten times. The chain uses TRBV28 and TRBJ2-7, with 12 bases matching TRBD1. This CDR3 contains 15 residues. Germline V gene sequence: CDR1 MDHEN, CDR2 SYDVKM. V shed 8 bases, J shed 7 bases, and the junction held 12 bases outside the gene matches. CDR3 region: CASYSRDRGPGEQYF. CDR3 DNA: TGTGCCAGCTACTCCCGGGACAGGGGGCCCGGGGAGCAGTACTTC.

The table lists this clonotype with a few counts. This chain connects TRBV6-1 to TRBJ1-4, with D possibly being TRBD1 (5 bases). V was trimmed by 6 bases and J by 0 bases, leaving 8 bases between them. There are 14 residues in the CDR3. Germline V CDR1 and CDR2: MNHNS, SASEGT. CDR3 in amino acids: CASRPGSTNEKLFF. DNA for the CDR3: TGTGCCAGCAGACCAGGGTCAACTAATGAAAAACTGTTTTTT.

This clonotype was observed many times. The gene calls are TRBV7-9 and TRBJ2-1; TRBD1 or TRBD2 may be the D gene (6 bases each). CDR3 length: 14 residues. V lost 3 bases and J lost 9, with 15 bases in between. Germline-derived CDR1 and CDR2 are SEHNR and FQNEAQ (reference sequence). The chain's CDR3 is CASSFSGAYGEQFF. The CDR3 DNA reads TGTGCCAGCAGCTTTTCGGGGGCGTACGGTGAGCAGTTCTTC.

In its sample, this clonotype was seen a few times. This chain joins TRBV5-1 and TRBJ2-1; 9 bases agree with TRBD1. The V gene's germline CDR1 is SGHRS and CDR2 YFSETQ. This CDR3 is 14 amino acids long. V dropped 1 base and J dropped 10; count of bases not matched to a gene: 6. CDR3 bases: TGCGCCAGCAGCTTGCGGACAGGGGCTTTGGAGCAGTTCTTC. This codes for CASSLRTGALEQFF.

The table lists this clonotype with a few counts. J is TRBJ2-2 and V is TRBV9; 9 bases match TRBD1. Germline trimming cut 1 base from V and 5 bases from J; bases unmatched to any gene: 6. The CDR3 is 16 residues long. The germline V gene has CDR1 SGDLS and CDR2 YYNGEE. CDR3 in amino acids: CASSVPTGGRTGELFF. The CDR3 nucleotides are TGTGCCAGCAGCGTACCGACAGGGGGTCGGACCGGGGAGCTGTTTTTT.

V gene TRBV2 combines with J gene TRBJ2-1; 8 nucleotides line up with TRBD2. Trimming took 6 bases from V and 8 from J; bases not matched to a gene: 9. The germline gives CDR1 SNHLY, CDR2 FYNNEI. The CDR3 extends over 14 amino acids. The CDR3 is CASRAGLEGDEQFF. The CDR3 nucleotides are TGTGCCAGCAGAGCGGGACTAGAGGGTGATGAGCAGTTCTTC. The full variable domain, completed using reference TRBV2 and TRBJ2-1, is EPEVTQTPSHQVTQMGQEVILRCVPISNHLYFYWYRQILGQKVEFLVSFYNNEISEKSEIFDDQFSVERPDGSNFTLKIRSTKLEDSAMYFCASRAGLEGDEQFFGPGTRLTVL.

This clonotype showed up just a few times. This chain's CDR3 is CATKISNTGELFF. The DNA for the CDR3 is TGTGCCACCAAGATTTCAAACACCGGGGAGCTGTTTTTT. The V and J genes are TRBV27 and TRBJ2-2; no definite D call. Trimming cost V 10 bases and J 2 bases, with 11 bases left between them. CDR1 MNHEY and CDR2 SMNVEV come from the germline V gene (reference sequence). This CDR3 is built from 13 residues.

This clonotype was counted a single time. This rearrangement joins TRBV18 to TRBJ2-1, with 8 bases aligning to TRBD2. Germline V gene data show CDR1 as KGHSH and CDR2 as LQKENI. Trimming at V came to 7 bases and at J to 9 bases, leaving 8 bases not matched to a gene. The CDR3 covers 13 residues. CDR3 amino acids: CASCQRELTEQFF. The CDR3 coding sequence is TGTGCCAGCTGCCAGCGGGAGCTTACTGAGCAGTTCTTC.

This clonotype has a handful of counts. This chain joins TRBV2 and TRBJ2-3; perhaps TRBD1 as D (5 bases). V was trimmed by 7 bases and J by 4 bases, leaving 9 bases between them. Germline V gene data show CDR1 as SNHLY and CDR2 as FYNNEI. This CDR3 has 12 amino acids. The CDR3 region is CASTGNSDTQYF. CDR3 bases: TGTGCCAGCACAGGGAATTCAGATACGCAGTATTTT.

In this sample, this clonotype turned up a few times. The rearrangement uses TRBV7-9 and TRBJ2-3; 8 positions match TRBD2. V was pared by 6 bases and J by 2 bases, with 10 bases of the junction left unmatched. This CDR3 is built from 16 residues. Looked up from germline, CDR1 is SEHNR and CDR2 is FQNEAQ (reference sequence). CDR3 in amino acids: CASSPSTSAHTDTQYF. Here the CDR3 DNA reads TGTGCCAGCAGTCCCTCGACTAGCGCACACACAGATACGCAGTATTTT.

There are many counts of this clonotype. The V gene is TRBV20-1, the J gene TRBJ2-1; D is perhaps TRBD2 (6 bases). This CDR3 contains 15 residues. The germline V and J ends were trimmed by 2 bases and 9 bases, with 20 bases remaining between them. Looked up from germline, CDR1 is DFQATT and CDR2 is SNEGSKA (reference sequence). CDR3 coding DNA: TGCAGTGCTAGAAGTCCTAGACTAGGATCTCGTGAGCAGTTCTTC. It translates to CSARSPRLGSREQFF.

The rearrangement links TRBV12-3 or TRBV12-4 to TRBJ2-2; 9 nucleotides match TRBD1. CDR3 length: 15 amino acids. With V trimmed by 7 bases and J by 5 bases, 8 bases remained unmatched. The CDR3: CASTPWDRATGELFF. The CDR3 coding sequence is TGTGCCAGCACCCCCTGGGACAGGGCAACCGGGGAGCTGTTTTTT.

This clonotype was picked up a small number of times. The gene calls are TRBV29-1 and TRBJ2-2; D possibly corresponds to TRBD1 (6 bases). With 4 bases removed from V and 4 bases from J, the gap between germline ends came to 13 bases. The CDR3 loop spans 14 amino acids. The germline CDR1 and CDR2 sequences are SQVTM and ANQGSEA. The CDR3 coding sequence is TGCAGCGTTGTCCGGGACACCGGCACCGGGGAGCTGTTTTTT. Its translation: CSVVRDTGTGELFF.

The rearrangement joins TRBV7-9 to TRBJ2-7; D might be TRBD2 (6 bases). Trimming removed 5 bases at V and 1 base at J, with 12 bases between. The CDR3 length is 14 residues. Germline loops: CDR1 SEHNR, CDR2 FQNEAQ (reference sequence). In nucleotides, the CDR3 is TGTGCCAGCAGCGGGAGGACACTATCCTACGAGCAGTACTTC. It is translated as CASSGRTLSYEQYF.

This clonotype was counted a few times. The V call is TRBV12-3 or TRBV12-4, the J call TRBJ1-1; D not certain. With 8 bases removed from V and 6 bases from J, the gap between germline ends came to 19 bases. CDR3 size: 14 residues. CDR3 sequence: CASGTGSPRAEAFF. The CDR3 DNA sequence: TGTGCCAGCGGTACCGGGTCCCCACGGGCTGAAGCTTTCTTT.

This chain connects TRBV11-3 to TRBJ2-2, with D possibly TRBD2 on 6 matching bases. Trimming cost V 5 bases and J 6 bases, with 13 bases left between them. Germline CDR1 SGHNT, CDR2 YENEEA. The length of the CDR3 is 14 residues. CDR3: CASSPLASAGELFF. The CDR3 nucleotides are TGTGCCAGCAGCCCACTTGCTAGCGCCGGGGAGCTGTTTTTT.

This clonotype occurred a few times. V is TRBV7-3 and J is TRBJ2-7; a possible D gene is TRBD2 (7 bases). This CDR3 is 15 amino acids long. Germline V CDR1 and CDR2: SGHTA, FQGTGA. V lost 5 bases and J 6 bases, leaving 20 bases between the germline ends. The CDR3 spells CASSARGRGSSEQYF. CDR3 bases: TGTGCCAGCAGCGCTAGGGGGAGGGGAAGTAGCGAGCAGTACTTC.

This CDR3 is CASSRGLFGTDTQYF. As DNA, the CDR3 is TGTGCCAGCAGCCGAGGGTTATTCGGCACAGATACGCAGTATTTT. The gene calls are TRBV7-9 and TRBJ2-3, with D possibly being TRBD2 (5 bases). The CDR3 spans 15 residues. Germline V lookup: CDR1 SEHNR, CDR2 FQNEAQ (reference sequence). The ends were cut back, 5 bases at V and 1 base at J, with 13 bases in the middle.

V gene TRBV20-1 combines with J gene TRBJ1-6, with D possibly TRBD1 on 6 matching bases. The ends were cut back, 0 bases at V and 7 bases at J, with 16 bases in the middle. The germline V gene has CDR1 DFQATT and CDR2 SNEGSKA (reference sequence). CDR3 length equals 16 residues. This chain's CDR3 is CSARDGVRGSNSPLHF. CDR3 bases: TGCAGTGCTAGAGATGGGGTCAGGGGAAGCAATTCACCCCTCCACTTT.

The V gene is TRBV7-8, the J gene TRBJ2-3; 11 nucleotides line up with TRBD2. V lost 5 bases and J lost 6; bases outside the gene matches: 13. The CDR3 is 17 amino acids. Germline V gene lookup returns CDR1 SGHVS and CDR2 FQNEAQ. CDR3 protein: CASSPAALAGVDDTQYF. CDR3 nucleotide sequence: TGTGCCAGCAGCCCGGCGGCACTAGCGGGGGTCGACGATACGCAGTATTTT.

The CDR3 coding sequence is TGCAGTGCTCTCTACCTTTTAGCCGATGAGCAGTTCTTC. Amino acids: CSALYLLADEQFF. The rearrangement uses TRBV20-1 and TRBJ2-1; D gene unclear. Germline CDR1 DFQATT, CDR2 SNEGSKA (reference sequence). The V and J ends lost 5 bases and 8 bases respectively, with 16 bases between them. The CDR3 extends over 13 amino acids.